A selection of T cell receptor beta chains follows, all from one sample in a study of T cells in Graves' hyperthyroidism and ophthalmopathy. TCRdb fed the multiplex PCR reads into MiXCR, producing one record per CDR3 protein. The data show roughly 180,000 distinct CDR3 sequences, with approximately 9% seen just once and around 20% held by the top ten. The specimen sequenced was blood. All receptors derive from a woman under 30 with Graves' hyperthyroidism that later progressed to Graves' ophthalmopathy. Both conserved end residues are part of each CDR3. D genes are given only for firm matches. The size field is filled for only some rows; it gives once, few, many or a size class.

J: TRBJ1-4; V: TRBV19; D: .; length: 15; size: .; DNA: TGTGCCAGTAGTATGGGGCGGATACTAAATGAAAAACTGTTTTTT; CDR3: CASSMGRILNEKLFF
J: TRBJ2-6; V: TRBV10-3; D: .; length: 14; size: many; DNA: TGTGCCATCAGTGATCAGGGAGGGGCCAACGTCCTGACTTTC; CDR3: CAISDQGGANVLTF
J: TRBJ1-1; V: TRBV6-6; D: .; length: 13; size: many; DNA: TGTGCCAGCAGTTACGCCGGGGCGTGGCGGGCTTTCTTT; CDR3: CASSYAGAWRAFF
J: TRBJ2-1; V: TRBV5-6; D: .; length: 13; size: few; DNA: TGTGCCAGCAGCGTATTGCAGGTGGATGAGCAGTTCTTC; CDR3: CASSVLQVDEQFF
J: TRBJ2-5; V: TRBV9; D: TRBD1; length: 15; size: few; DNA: TGTGCCAGCAGCGGGGGACAGGGGGGTGGAGAGACCCAGTACTTC; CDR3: CASSGGQGGGETQYF
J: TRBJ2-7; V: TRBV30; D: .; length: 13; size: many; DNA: TGTGCCTGGAGTGGTTTCGGAGGCTTCGAGCAGTACTTC; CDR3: CAWSGFGGFEQYF
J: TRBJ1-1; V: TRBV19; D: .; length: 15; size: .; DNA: TGTGCCAGTAGTATAGACTGGGACGGGGACACTGAAGCTTTCTTT; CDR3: CASSIDWDGDTEAFF
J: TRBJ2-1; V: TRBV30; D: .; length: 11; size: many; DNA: TGTGCCTGGAGTGTAACAGAACAGCAGTTCTTC; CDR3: CAWSVTEQQFF
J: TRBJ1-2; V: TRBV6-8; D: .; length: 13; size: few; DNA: TGTGCCAGCAACGTGGACGGGGCACCCCACTACACCTTC; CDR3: CASNVDGAPHYTF
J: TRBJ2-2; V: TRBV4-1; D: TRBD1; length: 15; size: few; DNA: TGCGCCAGCAGCCAAGTACAGGGGGCCGCCGGGGAGCTGTTTTTT; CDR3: CASSQVQGAAGELFF
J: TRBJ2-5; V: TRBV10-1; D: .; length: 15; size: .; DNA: TGCGCCAGCAGACAGTCCCACTGCAAAAAAGAGACCCAGTACTTC; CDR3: CASRQSHCKKETQYF
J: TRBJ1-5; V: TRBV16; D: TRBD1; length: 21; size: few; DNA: TGTGCCAGCAGCCAATCGATCTGGGACAGGGATTATTCATATAGCAATCAGCCCCAGCATTTT; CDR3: CASSQSIWDRDYSYSNQPQHF
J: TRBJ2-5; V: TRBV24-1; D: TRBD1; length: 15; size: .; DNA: TGTGCCACCAGCGAGAGTCACAGGGGGCAAGAGACCCAGTACTTC; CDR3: CATSESHRGQETQYF
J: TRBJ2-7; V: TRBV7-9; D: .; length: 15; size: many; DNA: TGTGCCAGTTTCCCTAGGTCGGGTCCTGACTACGAGCAGTACTTC; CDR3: CASFPRSGPDYEQYF
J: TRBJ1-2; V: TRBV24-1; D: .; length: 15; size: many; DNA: TGTGCCACCAGTGATGGGGGTCTAGGTGACTATGGCTACACCTTC; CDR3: CATSDGGLGDYGYTF
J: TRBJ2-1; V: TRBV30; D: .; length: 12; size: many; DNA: TGTGCCTGGCAACTACCTTACAATGAGCAGTTCTTC; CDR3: CAWQLPYNEQFF
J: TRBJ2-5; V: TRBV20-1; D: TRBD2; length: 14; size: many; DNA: TGCAGTGCTGGGAAGCGGGAGACGGTGGAGACCCAGTACTTC; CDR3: CSAGKRETVETQYF
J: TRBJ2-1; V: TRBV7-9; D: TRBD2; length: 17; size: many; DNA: TGTGCCAGCAGCTTAGGACTAGCGGGAGTCTCCTACAATGAGCAGTTCTTC; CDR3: CASSLGLAGVSYNEQFF
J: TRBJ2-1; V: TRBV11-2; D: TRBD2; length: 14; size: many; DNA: TGTGCCAGCAGCCCTAGCGGGAGAAGTAATGAGCAGTTCTTC; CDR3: CASSPSGRSNEQFF
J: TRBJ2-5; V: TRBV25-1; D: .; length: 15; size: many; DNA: TGTGCCAGCAGTGAAGGATGGACCGACCAAGAGACCCAGTACTTC; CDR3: CASSEGWTDQETQYF
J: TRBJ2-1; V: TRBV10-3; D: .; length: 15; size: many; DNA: TGTGCCATCATGGTCCCGCGGGACATTGGGAATGAGCAGTTCTTC; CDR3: CAIMVPRDIGNEQFF
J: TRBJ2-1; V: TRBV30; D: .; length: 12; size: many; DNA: TGTGCTACACAACGACTCATCAATGAGCAGTTCTTC; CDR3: CATQRLINEQFF